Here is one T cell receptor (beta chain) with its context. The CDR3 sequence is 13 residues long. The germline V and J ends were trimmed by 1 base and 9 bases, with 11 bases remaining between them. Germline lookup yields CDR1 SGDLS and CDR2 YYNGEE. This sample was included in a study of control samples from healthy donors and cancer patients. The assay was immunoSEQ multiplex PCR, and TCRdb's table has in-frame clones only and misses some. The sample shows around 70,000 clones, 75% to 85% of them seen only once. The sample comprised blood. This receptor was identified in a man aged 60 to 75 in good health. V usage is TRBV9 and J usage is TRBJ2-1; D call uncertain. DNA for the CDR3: TGTGCCAGCAGCGTATTAGCCCAGAGTGAGCAGTTCTTC. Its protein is CASSVLAQSEQFF.